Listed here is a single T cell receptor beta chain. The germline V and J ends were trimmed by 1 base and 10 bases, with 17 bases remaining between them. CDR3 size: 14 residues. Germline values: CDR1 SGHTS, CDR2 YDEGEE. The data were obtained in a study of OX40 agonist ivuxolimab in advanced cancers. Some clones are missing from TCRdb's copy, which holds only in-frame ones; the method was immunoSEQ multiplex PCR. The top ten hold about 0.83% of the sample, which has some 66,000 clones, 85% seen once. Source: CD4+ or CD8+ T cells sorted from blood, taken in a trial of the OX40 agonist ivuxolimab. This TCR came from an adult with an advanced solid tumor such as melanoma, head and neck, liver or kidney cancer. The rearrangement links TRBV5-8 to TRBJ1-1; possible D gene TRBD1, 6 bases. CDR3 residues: CASSLPGGGLRAFF. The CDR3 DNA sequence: TGTGCCAGCAGCTTGCCGGGGGGCGGTTTGAGAGCTTTCTTT. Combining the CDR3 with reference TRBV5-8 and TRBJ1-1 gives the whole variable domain EAGVTQSPTHLIKTRGQQATLRCSPISGHTSVYWYQQALGLGLQFLLWYDEGEERNRGNFPPRFSGRQFPNYSSELNVNALELEDSALYLCASSLPGGGLRAFFGQGTRLTVV.